This TCR beta chain came from a study of T cell responses to AZD1222 COVID-19 vaccine. Whole-study findings and limits: Seropositive AZD1222 recipients at baseline numbered only 5 or 6. Nearly half of spike-specific TCRs reportedly go after variant regions that carry no mutations. None of the repertoires were sampled until the peak T cell response had passed.

Comment on this clone: Its antigen remains unknown.

The CDR3 loop spans 12 amino acids. Trimming stripped 0 bases from V and 6 bases from J, with 7 bases between. Germline CDR1 is GTSNPN and CDR2 is SVGIG (reference sequence). Repertoires were generated with immunoSEQ multiplex PCR, while TCRdb's copy carries only in-frame clones and drops some. The sample has approximately 180,000 clones, just over 90% seen once; the top ten hold less than 4.5%. The sequence came from an adult who received the MenACWY meningococcal vaccine as a control. This material consisted of peripheral blood, taken 28 days after the second dose of the MenACWY control vaccine. The rearrangement links TRBV30 to TRBJ2-3; D ambiguous. CDR3 coding DNA: TGTGCCTGGAGTGTACTCTACGATACGCAGTATTTT. Amino acids: CAWSVLYDTQYF.